This T cell receptor (beta chain) is from a study of cytotoxic CD8 clonotypes in ibrutinib-treated CLL. Study-level information: Enrolment comprised 11 relapsed/refractory and some 15 treatment-naive patients; about 17 were IGHV unmutated. Points from the study as a whole: Clonality showed a rise at ibrutinib response that reversed toward baseline at progression.

This clone was seen once. Antigen: not known. V gave up 2 bases and J gave up 3 bases, with 9 bases separating them. The germline gives CDR1 SGHRS, CDR2 YFSETQ. The CDR3 totals 14 residues. Method: immunoSEQ multiplex PCR; TCRdb's copy keeps in-frame clones and lacks some. The table has fewer than 45,000 clones, approximately 48% seen once. This material consisted of PBMCs, taken before ibrutinib treatment. This chain joins TRBV5-1 and TRBJ2-1, with D uncertain. The source is a human donor with chronic lymphocytic leukemia. CDR3 residues: CASSFSTDYNEQFF. Here the CDR3 DNA reads TGCGCCAGCAGCTTCTCAACAGACTACAATGAGCAGTTCTTC.